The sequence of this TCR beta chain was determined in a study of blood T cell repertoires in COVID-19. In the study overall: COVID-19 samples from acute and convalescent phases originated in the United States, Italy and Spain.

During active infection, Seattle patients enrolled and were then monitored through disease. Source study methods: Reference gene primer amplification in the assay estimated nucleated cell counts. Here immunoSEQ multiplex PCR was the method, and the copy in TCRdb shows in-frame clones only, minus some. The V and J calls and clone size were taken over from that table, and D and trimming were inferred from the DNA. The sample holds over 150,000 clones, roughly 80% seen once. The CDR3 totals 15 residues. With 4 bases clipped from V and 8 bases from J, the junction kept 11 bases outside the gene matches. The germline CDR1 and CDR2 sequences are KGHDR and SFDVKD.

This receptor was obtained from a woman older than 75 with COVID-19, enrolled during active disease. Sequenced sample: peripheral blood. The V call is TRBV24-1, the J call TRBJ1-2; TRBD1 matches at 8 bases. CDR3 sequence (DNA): TGTGCCACCAGTGACCCCACAGGGGGAGTGAAGGGCTACACCTTC. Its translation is CATSDPTGGVKGYTF.